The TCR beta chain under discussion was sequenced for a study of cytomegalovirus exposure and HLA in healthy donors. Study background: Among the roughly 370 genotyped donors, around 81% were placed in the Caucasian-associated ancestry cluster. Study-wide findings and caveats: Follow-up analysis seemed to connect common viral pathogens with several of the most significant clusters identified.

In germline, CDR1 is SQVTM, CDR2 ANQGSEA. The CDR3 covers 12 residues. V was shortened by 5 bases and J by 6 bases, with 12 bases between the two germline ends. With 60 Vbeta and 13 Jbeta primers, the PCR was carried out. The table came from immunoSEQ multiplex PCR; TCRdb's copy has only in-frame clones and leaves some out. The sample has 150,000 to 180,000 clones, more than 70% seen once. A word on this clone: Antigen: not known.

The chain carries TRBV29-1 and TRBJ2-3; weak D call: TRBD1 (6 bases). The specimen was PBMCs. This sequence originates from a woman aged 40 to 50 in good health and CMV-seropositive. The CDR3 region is CSVSGALDTQYF. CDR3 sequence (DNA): TGCAGCGTTTCAGGGGCACTGGATACGCAGTATTTT.